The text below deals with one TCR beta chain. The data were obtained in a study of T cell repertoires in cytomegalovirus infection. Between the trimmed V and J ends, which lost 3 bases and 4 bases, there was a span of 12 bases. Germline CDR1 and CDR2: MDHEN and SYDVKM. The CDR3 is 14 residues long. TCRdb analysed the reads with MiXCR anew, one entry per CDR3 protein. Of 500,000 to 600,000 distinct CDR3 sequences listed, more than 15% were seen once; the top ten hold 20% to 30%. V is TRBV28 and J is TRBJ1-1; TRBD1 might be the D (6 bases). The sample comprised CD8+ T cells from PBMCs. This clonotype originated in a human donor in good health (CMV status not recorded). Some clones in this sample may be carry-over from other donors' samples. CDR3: CASSFTGTGTEAFF. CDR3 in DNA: TGTGCCAGCAGTTTCACAGGGACGGGCACTGAAGCTTTCTTT.